This note documents a single T cell receptor beta chain sequence. Using immunoSEQ multiplex PCR, the repertoire was profiled, and TCRdb retains in-frame clones only, with some absent. Here the sample spans tens of thousands of clones, 88% being singletons. These data come from a study of PD-L1 blockade in urothelial cancer. Study-wide background: Anywhere from 0 to 3 prior chemotherapy regimens had been received by patients.

The time point was: peripheral blood 6 weeks after treatment start. Each patient's cancer was a locally advanced or metastatic urothelial carcinoma. Looked up from germline, CDR1 is SGHTA and CDR2 is FQGNSA. CDR3 size: 14 residues. V trimming: 5 bases; J trimming: 6 bases; junction bases outside the gene matches: 7. The receptor was isolated from a man in his 60s with urothelial cancer. The rearrangement uses TRBV7-2 and TRBJ2-7, with TRBD1 matching over 10 bases. Source: PBMCs, taken around atezolizumab (anti-PD-L1) treatment. CDR3 sequence: CASSAGGTGAEQYF. CDR3 DNA sequence: TGTGCCAGCAGCGCTGGGGGGACAGGGGCCGAGCAGTACTTC.